This is a list of T cell receptor beta chains from one sample in a study of early T cells in non-severe SARS-CoV-2 infection. In TCRdb, the 5' RACE reads were re-called with MiXCR into one record per CDR3 protein. The sample holds 45,000 to 50,000 distinct CDR3 sequences, around 5.6% seen once. Source material: whole blood. The receptor set was obtained from an adult who was a healthcare worker with PCR-confirmed SARS-CoV-2 infection or an uninfected control (not recorded which). The CDR3 runs from the conserved cysteine through the conserved F or W. Each record gives: J gene, D gene, clone size, V gene, CDR3 protein, CDR3 DNA. A D gene is named only where the DNA matches it firmly. Clone size is given for some rows only: seen once, a few or many times, or a class if the clone is expanded.

>TRBJ2-7|NA|many|TRBV27
CASSLSPGYEQYF
TGTGCCAGCAGTTTATCACCGGGCTACGAGCAGTACTTC
>TRBJ1-1|NA|many|TRBV20-1
CSANLGEEAFF
TGCAGTGCTAACCTGGGTGAAGAAGCTTTCTTT
>TRBJ2-1|TRBD2|many|TRBV5-6
CASSLAMREGLSYNEQFF
TGTGCCAGCAGCTTGGCGATGCGGGAGGGCCTGTCCTACAATGAGCAGTTCTTC
>TRBJ2-7|NA|many|TRBV18
CASSPDTVHEQYF
TGTGCCAGCTCACCGGATACAGTGCACGAGCAGTACTTC
>TRBJ2-4|NA|many|TRBV29-1
CSVALREDLGVAGKNIQYF
TGCAGCGTTGCACTACGAGAGGATTTGGGAGTGGCGGGCAAAAACATTCAGTACTTC
>TRBJ2-3|NA|many|TRBV4-3
CASSQDPGGGLTAQYF
TGCGCCAGCAGCCAAGACCCGGGGGGCGGACTGACTGCGCAGTATTTT
>TRBJ1-1|NA|NA|TRBV7-2
CASSLEVFTGEAFF
TGTGCCAGCAGCTTAGAGGTTTTCACAGGGGAAGCTTTCTTT
>TRBJ1-5|NA|NA|TRBV6-6
CASSKGGQPQHF
TGTGCCAGCTCCAAGGGAGGGCAGCCCCAGCATTTT
>TRBJ1-2|NA|many|TRBV10-3
CATTGEAQAYGYTF
TGTGCCACCACGGGGGAAGCGCAGGCCTATGGCTACACCTTC
>TRBJ2-2|NA|many|TRBV7-9
CASSSASTNTGELFF
TGTGCCAGCAGCTCGGCCAGCACGAACACCGGGGAGCTGTTTTTT
>TRBJ2-2|TRBD2|few|TRBV10-3
CAISERARGANTGELFF
TGTGCCATCAGTGAGAGAGCTCGGGGGGCGAACACCGGGGAGCTGTTTTTT
>TRBJ2-1|TRBD2|few|TRBV2
CASGGDGLAGAEQFF
TGTGCCAGCGGGGGGGATGGACTTGCTGGAGCTGAGCAGTTCTTC
>TRBJ1-5|NA|few|TRBV19
CASSSAGTPQHF
TGTGCCAGTAGTTCGGCAGGGACGCCCCAGCATTTT
>TRBJ1-5|TRBD1|many|TRBV19
CARNKTGDKPTLWDQPQHF
TGTGCCAGGAACAAAACAGGGGACAAACCGACTTTATGGGATCAGCCCCAGCATTTT
>TRBJ2-1|NA|many|TRBV27
CASSISVSWAYNEQFF
TGTGCCAGCAGTATCTCGGTCTCGTGGGCCTACAATGAGCAGTTCTTC
>TRBJ2-2|NA|few|TRBV6-6
CASREDGTGELFF
TGTGCCAGCAGGGAAGACGGGACCGGGGAGCTGTTTTTT
>TRBJ1-1|NA|many|TRBV29-1
CSAHRANTEAFF
TGCAGCGCCCACAGGGCGAACACTGAAGCTTTCTTT
>TRBJ2-2|NA|many|TRBV5-1
CASRTGSVDTGELFF
TGCGCCAGCAGGACTGGAAGCGTCGACACCGGGGAGCTGTTTTTT
>TRBJ1-1|TRBD1|many|TRBV6-1
CASSARNRGKNTEAFF
TGTGCCAGCAGCGCAAGAAACAGGGGGAAGAACACTGAAGCTTTCTTT
>TRBJ2-1|TRBD1|many|TRBV11-3
CASSSGTGTYNEQFF
TGTGCCAGCAGCTCCGGGACAGGGACCTACAATGAGCAGTTCTTC
>TRBJ2-7|TRBD2|many|TRBV28
CASSQAGGGRDEQYF
TGTGCCAGCAGTCAAGCGGGGGGCGGCAGGGACGAGCAGTACTTC
>TRBJ2-3|NA|many|TRBV7-2
CASSPLGRAVRSTDTQYF
TGTGCCAGCAGCCCCCTGGGAAGGGCGGTGAGGAGCACAGATACGCAGTATTTT
>TRBJ2-3|NA|NA|TRBV13
CASSLWGDTQYF
TGTGCCAGCAGCTTATGGGGAGATACGCAGTATTTT
>TRBJ1-3|TRBD1|many|TRBV12-3/TRBV12-4
CASSRTGASGNTIYF
TGTGCCAGCAGCAGGACAGGGGCTTCTGGAAACACCATATATTTT
>TRBJ2-5|NA|many|TRBV29-1
CSVEGRTVLETQYF
TGCAGCGTTGAGGGCAGGACGGTCCTGGAGACCCAGTACTTC
>TRBJ2-1|TRBD1|many|TRBV7-6
CASSSYRGKMYNEQFF
TGTGCCAGCAGCTCATACAGGGGAAAGATGTACAATGAGCAGTTCTTC
>TRBJ2-1|TRBD2|many|TRBV7-9
CAARTSGRNEQFF
TGTGCCGCCCGGACTAGCGGAAGGAATGAGCAGTTCTTC
>TRBJ2-2|NA|many|TRBV4-1
CASSHQTTLTGELFF
TGCGCCAGCAGCCACCAGACTACTCTCACCGGGGAGCTGTTTTTT
>TRBJ2-7|NA|many|TRBV7-9
CASSSDRETSYEQYF
TGTGCCAGCAGCTCCGACAGAGAAACCTCCTACGAGCAGTACTTC
>TRBJ2-2|TRBD1|many|TRBV11-2
CASSSGQGATGELFF
TGTGCCAGCAGCTCGGGACAGGGAGCCACCGGGGAGCTGTTTTTT
>TRBJ2-1|TRBD2|NA|TRBV2
CASSTGTSAYNEQFF
TGTGCCAGCAGTACCGGGACTAGCGCCTACAATGAGCAGTTCTTC
>TRBJ1-2|NA|many|TRBV7-9
CASSSNGRTYGYTF
TGTGCCAGCAGTTCTAATGGGCGAACATATGGCTACACCTTC
>TRBJ2-5|NA|NA|TRBV5-6
CASNLGETQYF
TGTGCCAGCAACTTGGGGGAGACCCAGTACTTC
>TRBJ1-2|NA|many|TRBV12-3/TRBV12-4
CASSWTYGYTF
TGTGCCAGCAGTTGGACATATGGCTACACCTTC
>TRBJ1-3|NA|many|TRBV13
CASSIVGDSGNTIYF
TGTGCCAGCAGCATTGTAGGGGACTCTGGAAACACCATATATTTT
>TRBJ2-2|NA|many|TRBV4-2
CASSHENTGELFF
TGTGCCAGCAGCCATGAGAACACCGGGGAGCTGTTTTTT
>TRBJ2-3|NA|few|TRBV5-1
CASNGAGADTQYF
TGCGCCAGCAACGGGGCCGGAGCAGATACGCAGTATTTT
>TRBJ1-2|NA|many|TRBV10-3
CAITEEGMHGYTF
TGTGCCATCACAGAGGAAGGGATGCATGGCTACACCTTC
>TRBJ2-4|NA|many|TRBV20-1
CSARELHLVGIQYF
TGCAGTGCTAGAGAACTTCATTTAGTAGGCATTCAGTACTTC
>TRBJ2-7|TRBD1|NA|TRBV9
CASSVMGQGPYEQYF
TGTGCCAGCAGCGTAATGGGACAGGGGCCTTACGAGCAGTACTTC
>TRBJ2-1|NA|many|TRBV15
CATRGGELINEQFF
TGTGCCACGCGAGGCGGGGAACTCATCAATGAGCAGTTCTTC
>TRBJ2-5|TRBD2|many|TRBV7-9
CASSRPTSGETQYF
TGTGCCAGCAGCCGCCCGACTAGCGGAGAGACCCAGTACTTC
>TRBJ2-3|TRBD1|few|TRBV4-1
CASSLTGAGTDTQYF
TGCGCCAGCAGCCTGACAGGGGCGGGCACAGATACGCAGTATTTT
>TRBJ2-1|NA|few|TRBV20-1
CSARDWGATGRSYNEQFF
TGCAGTGCTAGAGATTGGGGGGCGACAGGGAGATCCTACAATGAGCAGTTCTTC
>TRBJ1-5|TRBD1|many|TRBV6-5
CASSSRTQGMNQPQHF
TGTGCCAGCAGTTCCCGAACACAGGGGATGAATCAGCCCCAGCATTTT
>TRBJ2-7|NA|NA|TRBV7-6
CASSSPDQGYEQYF
TGTGCCAGCAGCTCGCCAGATCAGGGCTACGAGCAGTACTTC
>TRBJ1-1|NA|many|TRBV6-2/TRBV6-3
CASSGLVGTEAFF
TGTGCCAGCAGCGGACTGGTTGGGACTGAAGCTTTCTTT
>TRBJ2-7|TRBD2|many|TRBV20-1
CSAPRRASGSIHEQYF
TGCAGTGCTCCCCGGAGGGCTAGCGGGAGTATCCACGAGCAGTACTTC
>TRBJ2-7|NA|many|TRBV10-3
CAISESAYEQYF
TGTGCCATCAGTGAATCAGCGTACGAGCAGTACTTC
>TRBJ2-1|NA|many|TRBV2
CAAHIGDNEQFF
TGTGCCGCCCACATAGGAGACAATGAGCAGTTCTTC
>TRBJ1-6|TRBD1|many|TRBV20-1
CSARGQGILPLHF
TGCAGTGCTAGGGGACAGGGAATCTTACCCCTCCACTTT
>TRBJ1-1|NA|many|TRBV24-1
CATSDRDRTTRAEAFF
TGTGCCACCAGTGACCGAGACAGGACCACGAGGGCTGAAGCTTTCTTT
>TRBJ2-1|TRBD1|few|TRBV6-2/TRBV6-3
CASSPTTGAEQFF
TGTGCCAGCAGCCCAACCACAGGGGCCGAGCAGTTCTTC